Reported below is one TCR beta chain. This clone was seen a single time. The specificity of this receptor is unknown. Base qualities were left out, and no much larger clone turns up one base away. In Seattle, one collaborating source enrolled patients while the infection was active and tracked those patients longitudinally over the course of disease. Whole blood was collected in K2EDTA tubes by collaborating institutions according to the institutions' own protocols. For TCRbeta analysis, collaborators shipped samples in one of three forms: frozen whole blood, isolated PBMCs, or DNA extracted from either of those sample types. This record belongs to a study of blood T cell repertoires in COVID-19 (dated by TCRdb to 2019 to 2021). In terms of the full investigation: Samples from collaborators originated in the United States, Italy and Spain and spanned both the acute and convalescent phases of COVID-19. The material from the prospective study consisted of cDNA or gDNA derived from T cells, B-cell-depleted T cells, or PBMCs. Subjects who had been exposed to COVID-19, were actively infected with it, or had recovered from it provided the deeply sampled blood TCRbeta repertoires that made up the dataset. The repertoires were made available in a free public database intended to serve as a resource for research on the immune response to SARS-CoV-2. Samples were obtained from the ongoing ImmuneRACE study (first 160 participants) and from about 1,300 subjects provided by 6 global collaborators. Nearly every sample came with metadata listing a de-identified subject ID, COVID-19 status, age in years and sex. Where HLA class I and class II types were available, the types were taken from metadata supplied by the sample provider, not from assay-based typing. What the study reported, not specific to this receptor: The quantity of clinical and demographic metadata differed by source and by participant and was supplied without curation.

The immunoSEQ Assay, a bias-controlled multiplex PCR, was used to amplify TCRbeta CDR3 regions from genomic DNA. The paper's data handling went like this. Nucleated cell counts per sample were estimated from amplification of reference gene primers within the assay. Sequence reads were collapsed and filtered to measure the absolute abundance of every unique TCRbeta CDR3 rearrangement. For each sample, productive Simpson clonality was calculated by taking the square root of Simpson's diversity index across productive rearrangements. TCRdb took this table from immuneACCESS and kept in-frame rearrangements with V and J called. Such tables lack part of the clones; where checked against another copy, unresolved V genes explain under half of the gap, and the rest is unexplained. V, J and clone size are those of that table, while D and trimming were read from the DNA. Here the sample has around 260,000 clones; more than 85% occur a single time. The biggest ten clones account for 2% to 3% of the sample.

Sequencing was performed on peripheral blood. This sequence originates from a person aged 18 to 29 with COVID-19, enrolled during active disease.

The CDR3 has the sequence CASSPPSFGQGYTGELFF. Here is the DNA: TGTGCCAGCAGTCCCCCCTCCTTTGGACAGGGATATACCGGGGAGCTGTTTTTT. The chain uses TRBV27 and TRBJ2-2; TRBD1 fits 8 bases in the junction. The V end gives up 5 bases and the J end 5 bases, leaving 16 bases in the junction not matched to a gene. The CDR3 runs 18 residues from the cysteine to the phenylalanine. The read is trimmed to its CDR3 DNA, 54 bases read in frame from base 1. From the germline V gene (reference sequence), CDR1 is MNHEY and CDR2 is SMNVEV.